The present T cell receptor beta chain was sequenced within a study of CD8 T cells in Susac syndrome. About 0.45 to 1 ug RNA was reverse transcribed with random hexamers. TCRdb analysed the immunoSEQ multiplex PCR reads with MiXCR anew, one entry per CDR3 protein. The sample shows roughly 67,000 distinct CDR3 sequences, over 85% of them seen only once. Trimming shortened V by 5 bases and J by 0 bases, and 3 bases separated the two germline ends. CDR1 and CDR2 (germline): SGHKS, YYEKEE (reference sequence). The CDR3 covers 12 residues. The V and J genes are TRBV5-5 and TRBJ2-1; D gene ambiguous. The origin of this receptor is a human donor with multiple sclerosis. The source material was CD8+ T cells from PBMCs. This chain's CDR3 is CASSRSYNEQFF. Here the CDR3 DNA reads TGTGCCAGCAGTCGCTCCTACAATGAGCAGTTCTTC. Full variable domain (remainder filled in from reference TRBV5-5 and TRBJ2-1): DAGVTQSPTHLIKTRGQQVTLRCSPISGHKSVSWYQQVLGQGPQFIFQYYEKEERGRGNFPDRFSARQFPNYSSELNVNALLLGDSALYLCASSRSYNEQFFGPGTRLTVL.